Presented here are 8 T cell receptor beta chains from one specimen sequenced in a study of cytomegalovirus exposure and HLA in healthy donors. The primer mix had 60 Vbeta and 13 Jbeta primers. Produced via immunoSEQ multiplex PCR; TCRdb's table is partial and in-frame only. This sample yields 40,000 to 50,000 clones, of which 72% are seen a single time; roughly 6.5% belongs to the top ten. Material for sequencing was PBMCs. Source of these receptors: a man aged 25-45 years in good health and CMV-seronegative.

The J gene is TRBJ2-7, the V gene TRBV5-1, with D possibly being TRBD2 (6 bases). Trimming stripped 2 bases from V and 3 bases from J, with 21 bases between. There are 17 residues in the CDR3. CDR1 and CDR2 from the germline V gene are SGHRS and YFSETQ. The CDR3 is CASSFFVSGSSGYEQYF. The DNA of the CDR3 is TGCGCCAGCAGCTTCTTCGTTAGCGGCAGCAGTGGCTACGAGCAGTACTTC.

This sequence joins TRBV11-2 and TRBJ1-2; D uncertain. The CDR3 contains 14 residues. Germline CDR1 reads SGHAT; CDR2 reads FQNNGV. Trimming took off 1 base at V and 4 bases at J, with 10 bases between the two ends. CDR3 nucleotides: TGTGCCAGCAGCTTAGGAGGGTTACGCTATGGCTACACCTTC. Translated, it gives CASSLGGLRYGYTF.

The J gene is TRBJ2-2, the V gene TRBV30, with D unresolved. V was clipped by 4 bases and J by 4 bases, with 13 bases between them. CDR1 and CDR2 from the germline V gene are GTSNPN and SVGIG (reference sequence). The CDR3 loop spans 14 amino acids. The CDR3 DNA reads TGTGCCTGGACTGTTGGGCTCGCCACCGGGGAGCTGTTTTTT. Translating it yields CAWTVGLATGELFF. The full variable domain, with the rest looked up from reference TRBV30 and TRBJ2-2, is SQTIHQWPATLVQPVGSPLSLECTVEGTSNPNLYWYRQAAGRGLQLLFYSVGIGQISSEVPQNLSASRPQDRQFILSSKKLLLSDSGFYLCAWTVGLATGELFFGEGSRLTVL.

This clone was detected once. V and J are TRBV15 and TRBJ2-5; D possibly corresponds to TRBD1 (5 bases). Trimming pared 2 bases from V and 1 base from J, leaving 14 bases between. Per germline, CDR1 LNHNV and CDR2 YYDKDF (reference sequence). The CDR3 totals 16 residues. CDR3 region: CATSRLIQGIQETQYF. Here the CDR3 DNA reads TGTGCCACCAGCAGACTAATTCAGGGAATCCAAGAGACCCAGTACTTC.

The chain links TRBV5-6 to TRBJ2-5; tentatively, D is TRBD2 (5 bases). The germline V and J ends were trimmed by 2 bases and 7 bases, with 9 bases remaining between them. Germline V lookup: CDR1 SGHDT, CDR2 YYEEEE. This CDR3 has 12 amino acids. As DNA, the CDR3 is TGTGCCAGCAGCTTACTAGTAGGGACCCAGTACTTC. As protein: CASSLLVGTQYF.

The CDR3 DNA follows: TGTAGCGCGGGAGGGCCCCAAGAGACCCAGTACTTC. Its protein is CSAGGPQETQYF. This rearrangement joins TRBV5-4 to TRBJ2-5, with TRBD2 matching over 9 bases. The CDR3 length is 12 residues. The germline V gene encodes CDR1 SGHNT and CDR2 YYREEE (reference sequence). The variable domain in full, completed from reference TRBV5-4 and TRBJ2-5, reads ETGVTQSPTHLIKTRGQQVTLRCSSQSGHNTVSWYQQALGQGPQFIFQYYREEENGRGNFPPRFSGLQFPNYSSELNVNALELDDSALYLCSAGGPQETQYFGPGTRLLVL.

V and J are TRBV18 and TRBJ1-5, with a weak D call TRBD1 (5 bases). V dropped 6 bases and J dropped 0 bases, with 15 bases sitting between them. The CDR3 sequence is 16 residues long. Germline CDR1 and CDR2: KGHSH and LQKENI. The CDR3 sequence is CASSGAGPNSNQPQHF. The CDR3 DNA reads as TGTGCCAGCTCGGGAGCGGGGCCAAATAGCAATCAGCCCCAGCATTTT.

The chain recombines TRBV6-5 with TRBJ2-2, with 8 positions matching TRBD2. The CDR3 is 13 residues long. Looked up from germline, CDR1 is MNHEY and CDR2 is SVGAGI. J was trimmed by 7 bases and V by 6 bases; bases with no gene match: 4. The CDR3, as DNA: TGTGCCAGCAGCGGGAGGGCAAACGGGGAGCTGTTTTTT. Translating it yields CASSGRANGELFF.